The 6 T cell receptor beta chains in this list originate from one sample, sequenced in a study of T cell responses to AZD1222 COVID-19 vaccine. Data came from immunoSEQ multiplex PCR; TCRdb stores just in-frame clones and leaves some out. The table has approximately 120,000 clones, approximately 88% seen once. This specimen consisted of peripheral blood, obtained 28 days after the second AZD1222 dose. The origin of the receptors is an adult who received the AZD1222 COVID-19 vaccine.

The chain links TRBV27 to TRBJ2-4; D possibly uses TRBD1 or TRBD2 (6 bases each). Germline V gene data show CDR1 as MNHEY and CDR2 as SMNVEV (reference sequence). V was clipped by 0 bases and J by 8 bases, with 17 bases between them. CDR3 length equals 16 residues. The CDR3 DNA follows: TGTGCCAGCAGTTTATCGATGGGGGGCGGCTTGGACATTCAGTACTTC. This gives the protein CASSLSMGGGLDIQYF.

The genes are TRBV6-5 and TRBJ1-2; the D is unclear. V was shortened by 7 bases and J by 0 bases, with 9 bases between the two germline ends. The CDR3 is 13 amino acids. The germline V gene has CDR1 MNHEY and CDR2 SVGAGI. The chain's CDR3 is CASTPTANYGYTF. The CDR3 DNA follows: TGTGCCAGCACCCCCACAGCTAACTATGGCTACACCTTC.

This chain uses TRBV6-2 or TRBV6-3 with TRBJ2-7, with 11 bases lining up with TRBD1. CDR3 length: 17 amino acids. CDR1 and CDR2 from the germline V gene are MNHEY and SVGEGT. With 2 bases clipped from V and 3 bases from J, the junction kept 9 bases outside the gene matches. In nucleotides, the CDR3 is TGTGCCAGCAGTTACCCCGCAGGGACAGGGGGTAACTACGAGCAGTACTTC. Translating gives CASSYPAGTGGNYEQYF.

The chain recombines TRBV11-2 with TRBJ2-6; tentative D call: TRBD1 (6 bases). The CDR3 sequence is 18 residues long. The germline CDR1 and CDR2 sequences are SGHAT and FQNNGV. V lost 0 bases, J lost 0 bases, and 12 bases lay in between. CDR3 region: CASSLEAGTISGANVLTF. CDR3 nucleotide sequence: TGTGCCAGCAGCTTAGAAGCAGGGACAATCTCTGGGGCCAACGTCCTGACTTTC.

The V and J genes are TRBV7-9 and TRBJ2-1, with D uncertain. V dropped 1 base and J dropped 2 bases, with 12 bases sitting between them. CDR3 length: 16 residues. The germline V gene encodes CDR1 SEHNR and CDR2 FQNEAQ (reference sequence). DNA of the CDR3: TGTGCCAGCAGCTTAGTCTTCACTGGCGCCTACAATGAGCAGTTCTTC. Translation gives CASSLVFTGAYNEQFF.

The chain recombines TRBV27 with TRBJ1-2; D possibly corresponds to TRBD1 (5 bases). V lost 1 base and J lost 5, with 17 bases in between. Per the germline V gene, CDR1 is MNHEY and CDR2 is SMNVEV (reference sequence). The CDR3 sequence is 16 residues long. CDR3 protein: CASSLYPGFGGYGYTF. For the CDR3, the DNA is TGTGCCAGCAGTTTATACCCCGGTTTCGGGGGGTATGGCTACACCTTC.